Each of the 19 T cell receptor beta chains below was sequenced from the same sample in a study of shared clonotypes between healthy human individuals. Sequencing used immunoSEQ multiplex PCR; TCRdb keeps in-frame clones, though not all of them. The data show over 2 million clones, around 92% seen once. The material sequenced was naive CD4+ T cells from PBMCs. The subset: CD45RA+ positively selected. All receptors come from a man younger than 35 in good health. Some clones in this sample may be carry-over from other donors' samples.

The rearrangement links TRBV9 to TRBJ2-7; 11 bases map to TRBD2. Germline lookup yields CDR1 SGDLS and CDR2 YYNGEE. V shed 3 bases, J shed 2 bases, and the junction held 4 bases outside the gene matches. The CDR3 totals 15 residues. CDR3 residues: CASSATSGSTYEQYF. In DNA form, the CDR3 reads TGTGCCAGCAGCGCAACTAGCGGGAGCACCTACGAGCAGTACTTC. The variable domain in full, completed from reference TRBV9 and TRBJ2-7, reads DSGVTQTPKHLITATGQRVTLRCSPRSGDLSVYWYQQSLDQGLQFLIQYYNGEERAKGNILERFSAQQFPDLHSELNLSSLELGDSALYFCASSATSGSTYEQYFGPGTRLTVT.

The chain combines TRBV6-5 with TRBJ2-1, with 7 bases identical to TRBD1. Per germline, CDR1 MNHEY and CDR2 SVGAGI. Unmatched junction bases numbered 13, after V lost 4 bases and J lost 7 bases. This CDR3 contains 16 residues. The DNA of the CDR3 is TGTGCCAGCAGTTTAAATCCGGGACAGAGACGTAATGAGCAGTTCTTC. Translating gives CASSLNPGQRRNEQFF.

The J gene is TRBJ2-1, the V gene TRBV25-1, with D perhaps given as TRBD1 or TRBD2 (5 bases each). There are 14 residues in the CDR3. CDR1 is MGHDK and CDR2 is SYGVNS in the germline V gene. Trimming took 4 bases from V and 12 from J, leaving 19 bases between them. This CDR3 is CASSGTGAVQGQFF. Written as DNA, the CDR3 is TGTGCCAGCAGTGGGACCGGGGCAGTACAAGGGCAGTTCTTC.

The rearrangement uses TRBV28 and TRBJ2-7, with a possible D match to TRBD2 (6 bases). The length of the CDR3 is 14 residues. CDR1 and CDR2 from the germline V gene are MDHEN and SYDVKM. V was pared by 2 bases and J by 7 bases, with 15 bases between. The CDR3 here is CASSLGGTVPEQYF. CDR3 nucleotide sequence: TGTGCCAGCAGTTTAGGAGGGACGGTGCCGGAGCAGTACTTC.

The rearrangement joins TRBV5-1 to TRBJ2-7, with 9 bases identical to TRBD2. Germline values: CDR1 SGHRS, CDR2 YFSETQ. Trimming removed 4 bases from V and 1 base from J; junction bases left unmatched: 12. This CDR3 has 17 amino acids. CDR3 DNA sequence: TGCGCCAGCAGCGTGGGCCCCGGGACTAGCTTTTCCTACGAGCAGTACTTC. This gives the protein CASSVGPGTSFSYEQYF.

This clone appeared once. This CDR3 is also generated by other DNA sequences in the sample. This rearrangement joins TRBV18 to TRBJ1-5; tentatively, D is TRBD1 (6 bases). The V end lost 5 bases, the J end lost 2 bases, and 10 bases lay between the germline ends. CDR1 and CDR2 from the germline V gene are KGHSH and LQKENI. The CDR3 length is 14 residues. CDR3 residues: CASSSGGGNQPQHF. CDR3 DNA sequence: TGTGCCAGCTCATCCGGGGGCGGCAATCAGCCCCAGCATTTT.

The chain has TRBV5-1 and TRBJ2-7; no definite D call. Per germline, CDR1 SGHRS and CDR2 YFSETQ. CDR3 length: 13 residues. The ends were cut back, 4 bases at V and 2 bases at J, with 10 bases in the middle. The CDR3 DNA follows: TGCGCCAGCAGCCGCTCCCTCCCCTACGAGCAGTACTTC. Protein product: CASSRSLPYEQYF.

This clone occurred a few times. The V call is TRBV9, the J call TRBJ2-2; 9 bases match TRBD2. In germline, CDR1 is SGDLS, CDR2 YYNGEE. J was trimmed by 5 bases and V by 4 bases; bases with no gene match: 9. The CDR3 is made up of 16 amino acids. The CDR3 sequence is CASSHEGLAGTGELFF. In DNA, the CDR3 is TGTGCCAGCAGCCACGAGGGGCTAGCGGGAACCGGGGAGCTGTTTTTT.

The chain has TRBV11-2 and TRBJ2-1, with D perhaps assigned TRBD1 or TRBD2 (5 bases each). The CDR3 contains 15 residues. CDR1 and CDR2 from the germline V gene are SGHAT and FQNNGV. V lost 5 bases to trimming and J lost 4 bases, with 15 bases between them. DNA of the CDR3: TGTGCCAGCAGCCGGGGCGGTTCTGGGTACAATGAGCAGTTCTTC. This encodes CASSRGGSGYNEQFF.

This chain connects TRBV5-1 to TRBJ2-6, with 12 nucleotides matching TRBD2. The CDR3 contains 18 residues. After removal of 3 bases from V and 0 bases from J, the junction contained 4 bases not matched to a gene. Per the germline V gene, CDR1 is SGHRS and CDR2 is YFSETQ. CDR3 sequence reads: CASSSTSGGNSGANVLTF. The DNA for the CDR3 is TGCGCCAGCAGCTCGACTAGCGGGGGAAACTCTGGGGCCAACGTCCTGACTTTC.

This sequence joins TRBV5-6 and TRBJ1-2; D ambiguous. CDR1 SGHDT and CDR2 YYEEEE come from the germline V gene. The V end was cut by 2 bases, the J end by 0 bases, with 8 bases between. The CDR3 runs 14 residues. The CDR3 region has the DNA TGTGCCAGCAGCTTAGACGGACCTAACTATGGCTACACCTTC. Protein sequence: CASSLDGPNYGYTF.

CDR3: CASREGRGKKNTEAFF. As DNA, the CDR3 is TGTGCCAGCAGAGAGGGGAGGGGCAAAAAGAACACTGAAGCTTTCTTT. This chain uses TRBV11-2 with TRBJ1-1; the D gene is possibly TRBD1 (5 bases). V lost 6 bases and J 1 base, leaving 18 bases between the germline ends. The CDR3 loop spans 16 amino acids. The germline V gene encodes CDR1 SGHAT and CDR2 FQNNGV.

The genes are TRBV5-1 and TRBJ2-1; 7 bases match TRBD2. The CDR3 runs 17 residues. Germline loops: CDR1 SGHRS, CDR2 YFSETQ. Trimming removed 0 bases from V and 3 bases from J; junction bases left unmatched: 9. The chain's CDR3 is CASSLARSGGSYNEQFF. Here the CDR3 DNA reads TGCGCCAGCAGCTTGGCCCGCTCTGGCGGGAGCTACAATGAGCAGTTCTTC.

The chain has TRBV27 and TRBJ2-1, with D possibly being TRBD2 (6 bases). V was cut by 5 bases and J by 2 bases, with 25 bases left in between. The CDR3 has 19 amino acids. Germline assignment: CDR1 MNHEY and CDR2 SMNVEV (reference sequence). CDR3 loop: CASSRTLEGLAPTYNEQFF. CDR3 coding DNA: TGTGCCAGCAGTCGTACCTTGGAGGGGCTAGCGCCTACCTACAATGAGCAGTTCTTC.

The count of this clone is one. The chain carries TRBV12-5 and TRBJ1-2, with 7 bases matching TRBD1. The CDR3 totals 16 residues. CDR1 and CDR2 from the germline V gene are LGHNT and FRNRAP. With 7 bases clipped from V and 0 bases from J, the junction kept 11 bases outside the gene matches. For the CDR3, the DNA is TGTGCTAGTGCCTCCCTCCAGGGGGATACTAACTATGGCTACACCTTC. Translated: CASASLQGDTNYGYTF.

The CDR3 loop is CASSVVGTQASGELFF. CDR3 nucleotides: TGTGCCAGCAGCGTAGTCGGGACCCAAGCCTCCGGGGAGCTGTTTTTT. The chain carries TRBV9 and TRBJ2-2; D tentatively fits TRBD1 or TRBD2 (5 bases each). V was shortened by 0 bases and J by 6 bases, with 15 bases between the two germline ends. Germline values: CDR1 SGDLS, CDR2 YYNGEE. This CDR3 is 16 amino acids long. Full variable domain (remainder filled in from reference TRBV9 and TRBJ2-2): DSGVTQTPKHLITATGQRVTLRCSPRSGDLSVYWYQQSLDQGLQFLIQYYNGEERAKGNILERFSAQQFPDLHSELNLSSLELGDSALYFCASSVVGTQASGELFFGEGSRLTVL.

The V gene is TRBV14, the J gene TRBJ2-1, with D perhaps TRBD1 or TRBD2 (5 bases each). Deletions cut 4 bases from V and 1 base from J, with 17 bases between. CDR1 and CDR2 from the germline V gene are SGHDN and FVKESK. The CDR3 length is 17 residues. The CDR3 nucleotides are TGTGCCAGCAGCCCCAGCGTGGGGCTAGCATCCTACAATGAGCAGTTCTTC. Amino acid sequence: CASSPSVGLASYNEQFF.

This chain connects TRBV29-1 to TRBJ2-7, with 11 nucleotides matching TRBD2. The CDR3 consists of 16 residues. The trim removed 6 bases at V and 9 bases at J, leaving 19 bases unmatched. Germline CDR1 is SQVTM and CDR2 is ANQGSEA. This CDR3 is CSVSPLLAGEGSRQYF. As DNA, the CDR3 is TGCAGCGTCTCACCATTACTAGCGGGAGAAGGTAGTAGGCAGTACTTC.

This clone appeared once. In DNA, the CDR3 is TGTGCCAGCAGCCTCTCACCAAGGCAGGCGCAGTATTTT. Residues: CASSLSPRQAQYF. The rearrangement links TRBV7-3 to TRBJ2-3, with unresolved D. The CDR3 is 13 amino acids. V was clipped by 5 bases and J by 10 bases, with 16 bases between them. Germline-derived CDR1 and CDR2 are SGHTA and FQGTGA. Complete variable domain (other parts from reference TRBV7-3 and TRBJ2-3): GAGVSQTPSNKVTEKGKYVELRCDPISGHTALYWYRQSLGQGPEFLIYFQGTGAADDSGLPNDRFFAVRPEGSVSTLKIQRTERGDSAVYLCASSLSPRQAQYFGPGTRLTVL.